Listed here is a single T cell receptor beta chain. Its antigen is unidentified. This entry is derived from a study of cytomegalovirus exposure and HLA in healthy donors. Study-level points and caveats: Most subjects had HLA-A and HLA-B alleles reportedly predicted accurately by TCR beta sequences. In a later analysis, V- and J-gene trimming of beta chains associated with a DCLRE1C missense variant, replicated independently. Roughly uniform depth of sequencing across donors was assumed in presence/absence analyses. Most TCR sequences were rare, but some public TCRs occurred in many donors.

This CDR3 has 19 residues. V was trimmed by 3 bases and J by 5 bases, leaving 28 bases between them. CDR1 and CDR2 from the germline V gene are MDHEN and SYDVKM. The PCR had 60 Vbeta and 13 Jbeta primers. Libraries were prepared by immunoSEQ multiplex PCR; TCRdb keeps only in-frame clonotypes and omits some of them. The table includes some 80,000 clones, over 70% detected once. The chain couples TRBV28 to TRBJ1-2; D is possibly TRBD1 (6 bases). What was sequenced was PBMCs. The clonotype originates from a young man in good health and CMV-seropositive. The CDR3 bases are TGTGCCAGCAGTTTTTTCCGACTTAGGGGGGGGCGAGGGGTTTATGGCTACACCTTC. Translating it yields CASSFFRLRGGRGVYGYTF.